This is a list of T cell receptor beta chains from one sample in a study of cytomegalovirus exposure and HLA in healthy donors. Profiled with immunoSEQ multiplex PCR; TCRdb holds only in-frame clones, not every one. The repertoire holds over 150,000 clones, with 77% as singletons. The sequenced material came from PBMCs. The receptors originated from a woman aged 40 to 50 in good health and CMV-seropositive. The conserved cysteine and the conserved F or W are not part of the CDR3 here. Each record gives: J gene, CDR3 length, V gene, CDR3 protein.

>TRBJ2-7|14|TRBV7-9
ASSLVVDRELYEQY
>TRBJ1-6|13|TRBV6-6
ASSYGPRSNSPLH
>TRBJ2-7|9|TRBV7-9
ASSTYYEQY
>TRBJ1-2|11|TRBV5-4
ASSLDGNYGYT
>TRBJ1-2|14|TRBV6-1
ASSEFPDSGSPGYT
>TRBJ2-1|10|TRBV27
ASSVRGTEQF
>TRBJ1-2|13|TRBV9
ASSPSPAGGYGYT
>TRBJ2-7|14|TRBV6-1
ASSEYGGASSYEQY
>TRBJ1-2|14|TRBV5-1
ASSSGTGGAYYGYT
>TRBJ2-7|13|TRBV19
ASSPGQLSRDEQY
>TRBJ1-3|13|TRBV4-3
ASSQNRFSGNTIY
>TRBJ2-5|11|TRBV11-2
ASSFTEQETQY
>TRBJ1-1|13|TRBV18
ASSPLGQGASEAF
>TRBJ2-7|12|TRBV27
ASSPSLQGNEQY
>TRBJ1-1|11|TRBV6-1
ASSGDKRTEAF
>TRBJ2-1|12|TRBV9
ASSASGGDNEQF
>TRBJ1-6|15|TRBV10-1
ASSESFRGQGNSPLH
>TRBJ2-2|17|TRBV14
ASSQDGPRDRRYTGELF